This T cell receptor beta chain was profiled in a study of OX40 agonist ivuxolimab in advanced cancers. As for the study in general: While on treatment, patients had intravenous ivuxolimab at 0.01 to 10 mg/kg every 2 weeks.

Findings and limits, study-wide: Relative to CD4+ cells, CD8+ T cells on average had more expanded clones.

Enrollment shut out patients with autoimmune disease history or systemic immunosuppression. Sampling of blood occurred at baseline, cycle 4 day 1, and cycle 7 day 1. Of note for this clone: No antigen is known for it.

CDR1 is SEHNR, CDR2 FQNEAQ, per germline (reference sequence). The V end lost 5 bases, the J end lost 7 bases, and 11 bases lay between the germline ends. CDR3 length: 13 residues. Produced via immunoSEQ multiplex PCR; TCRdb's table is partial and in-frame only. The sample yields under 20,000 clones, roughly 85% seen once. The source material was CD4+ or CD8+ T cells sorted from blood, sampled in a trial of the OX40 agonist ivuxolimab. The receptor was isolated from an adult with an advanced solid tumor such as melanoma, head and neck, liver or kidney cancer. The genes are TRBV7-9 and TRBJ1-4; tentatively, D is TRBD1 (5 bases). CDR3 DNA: TGTGCCAGCAGCACCAACGGGGGTGAAAAACTGTTTTTT. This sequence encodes CASSTNGGEKLFF.